The present T cell receptor beta chain was sequenced within a study of breast tumors, draining lymph nodes, adjacent tissues. Each CDR3 protein gets one entry after TCRdb re-called the multiplex PCR reads with MiXCR. Altogether 150,000 to 200,000 distinct CDR3 sequences are present, 30% to 35% being singletons, with the ten largest covering approximately 4.2%. Study-level points and caveats: The lymph node origin of tumor T cells was framed as consistent with a hypothesis, not demonstrated. Tumors had less TCR diversity than lymph nodes, more than nontumor tissue.

Note on this clonotype: Antigen: not known.

The germline gives CDR1 SGHRS, CDR2 YFSETQ. The CDR3 covers 10 residues. Trimming stripped 3 bases from V and 15 bases from J, with 7 bases between. The lymph nodes were axillary draining lymph nodes from breast cancer patients. Sequencing was performed on axillary lymph node tissue. The rearrangement joins TRBV5-1 to TRBJ2-6, with TRBD2 as a possible D gene (5 bases). The TCR originated in a female donor with breast cancer. Some clones in this sample may be carry-over from other donors' samples. CDR3 in DNA: TGCGCCAGCAGCTCGGGGTCCCTGACTTTC. It is translated as CASSSGSLTF.